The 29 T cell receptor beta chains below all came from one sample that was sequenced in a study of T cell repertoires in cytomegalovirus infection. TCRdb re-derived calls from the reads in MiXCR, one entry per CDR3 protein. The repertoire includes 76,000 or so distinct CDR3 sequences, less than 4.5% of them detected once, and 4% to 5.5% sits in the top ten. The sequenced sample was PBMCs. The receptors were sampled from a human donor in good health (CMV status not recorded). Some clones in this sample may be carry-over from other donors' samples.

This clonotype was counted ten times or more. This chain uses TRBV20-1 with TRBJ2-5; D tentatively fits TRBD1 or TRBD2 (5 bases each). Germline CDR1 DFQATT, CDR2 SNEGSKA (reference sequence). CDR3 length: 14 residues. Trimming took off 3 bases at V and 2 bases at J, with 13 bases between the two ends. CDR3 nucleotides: TGCAGTGCTAGGGGGGAAGGGTGGCAAGAGACCCAGTACTTC. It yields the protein CSARGEGWQETQYF.

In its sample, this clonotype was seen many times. The CDR3 loop is CASKGDIHGYTF. The CDR3 region has the DNA TGTGCCAGCAAGGGGGACATTCATGGCTACACCTTC. This rearrangement joins TRBV2 to TRBJ1-2, with D perhaps TRBD1 (6 bases). The CDR3 spans 12 residues. The germline gives CDR1 SNHLY, CDR2 FYNNEI. V gave up 7 bases and J gave up 6 bases, with 12 bases separating them.

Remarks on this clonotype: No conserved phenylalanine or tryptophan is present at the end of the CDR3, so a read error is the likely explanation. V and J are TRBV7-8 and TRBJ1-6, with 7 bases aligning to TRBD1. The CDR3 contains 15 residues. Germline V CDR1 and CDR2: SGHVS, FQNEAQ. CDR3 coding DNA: TGTGCCAGCGGCTTATTCGTACAGGGGAATTCACCCCTCCACTTG. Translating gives CASGLFVQGNSPLHL.

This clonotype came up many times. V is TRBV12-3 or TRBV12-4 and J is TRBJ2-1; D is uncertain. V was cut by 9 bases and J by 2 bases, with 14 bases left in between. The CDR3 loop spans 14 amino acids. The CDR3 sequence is CARVPWRTYNEQFF. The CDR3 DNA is TGTGCCAGGGTGCCATGGCGGACCTACAATGAGCAGTTCTTC.

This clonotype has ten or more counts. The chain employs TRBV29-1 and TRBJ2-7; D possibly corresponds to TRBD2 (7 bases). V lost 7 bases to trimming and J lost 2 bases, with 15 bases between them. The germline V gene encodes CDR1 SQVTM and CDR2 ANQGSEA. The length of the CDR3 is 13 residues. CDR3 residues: CSAGGQGPYEQYF. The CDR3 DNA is TGCAGCGCCGGGGGGCAGGGTCCCTACGAGCAGTACTTC.

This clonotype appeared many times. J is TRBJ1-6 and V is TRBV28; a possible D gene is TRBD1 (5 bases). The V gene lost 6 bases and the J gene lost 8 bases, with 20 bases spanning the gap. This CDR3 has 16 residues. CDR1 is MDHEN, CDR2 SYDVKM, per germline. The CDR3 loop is CASSILNFRRDSPLHF. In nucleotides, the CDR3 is TGTGCCAGCAGCATCCTCAACTTCCGCAGGGATTCACCCCTCCACTTT.

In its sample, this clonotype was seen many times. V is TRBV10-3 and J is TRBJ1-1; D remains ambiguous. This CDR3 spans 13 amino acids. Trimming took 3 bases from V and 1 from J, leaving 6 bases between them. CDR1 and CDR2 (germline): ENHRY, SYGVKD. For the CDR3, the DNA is TGTGCCATCAGTGATTTGGGGAACACTGAAGCTTTCTTT. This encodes CAISDLGNTEAFF.

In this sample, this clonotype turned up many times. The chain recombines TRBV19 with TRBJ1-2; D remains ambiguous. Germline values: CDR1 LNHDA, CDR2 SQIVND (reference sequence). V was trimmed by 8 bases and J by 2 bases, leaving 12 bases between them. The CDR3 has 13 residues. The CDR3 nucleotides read TGTGCCAGTTCTGCGTGGTTGAACTATGGCTACACCTTC. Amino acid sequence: CASSAWLNYGYTF.

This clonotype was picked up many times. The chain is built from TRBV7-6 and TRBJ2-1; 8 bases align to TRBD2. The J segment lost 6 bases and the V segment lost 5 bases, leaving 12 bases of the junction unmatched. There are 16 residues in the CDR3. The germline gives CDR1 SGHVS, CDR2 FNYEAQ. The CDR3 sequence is CASSQLGYGTSNEQFF. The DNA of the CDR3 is TGTGCCAGCAGCCAATTGGGGTATGGGACTAGCAATGAGCAGTTCTTC.

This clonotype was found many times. CDR3 in DNA: TGTGCCAGCAGATTGACAGGGGGCAATGAGCAGTTCTTC. Its protein is CASRLTGGNEQFF. This sequence joins TRBV7-9 and TRBJ2-1, with 9 bases matching TRBD1. Germline-derived CDR1 and CDR2 are SEHNR and FQNEAQ (reference sequence). The CDR3 spans 13 residues. V trimming: 6 bases; J trimming: 6 bases; junction bases outside the gene matches: 3.

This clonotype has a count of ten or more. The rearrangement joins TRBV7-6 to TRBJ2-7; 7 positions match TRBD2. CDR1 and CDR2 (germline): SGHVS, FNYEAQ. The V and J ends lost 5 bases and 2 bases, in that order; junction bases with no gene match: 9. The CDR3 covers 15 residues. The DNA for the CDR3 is TGTGCCAGCAGCAGCGGGGTAGGGGCGACCTACGAGCAGTACTTC. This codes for CASSSGVGATYEQYF.

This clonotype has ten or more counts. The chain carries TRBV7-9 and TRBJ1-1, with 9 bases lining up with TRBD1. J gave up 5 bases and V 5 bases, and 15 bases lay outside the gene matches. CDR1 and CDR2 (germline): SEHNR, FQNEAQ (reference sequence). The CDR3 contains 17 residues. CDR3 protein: CASSAPQGQGQQTEAFF. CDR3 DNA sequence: TGTGCCAGCAGCGCCCCTCAGGGACAGGGACAACAGACTGAAGCTTTCTTT.

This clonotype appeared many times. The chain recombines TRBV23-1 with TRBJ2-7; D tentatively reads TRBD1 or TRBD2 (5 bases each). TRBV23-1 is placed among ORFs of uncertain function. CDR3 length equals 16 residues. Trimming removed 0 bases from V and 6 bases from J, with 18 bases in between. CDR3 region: CASSQSWGRTRREQYF. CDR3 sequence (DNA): TGCGCCAGCAGTCAATCGTGGGGACGGACCCGCCGCGAGCAGTACTTC.

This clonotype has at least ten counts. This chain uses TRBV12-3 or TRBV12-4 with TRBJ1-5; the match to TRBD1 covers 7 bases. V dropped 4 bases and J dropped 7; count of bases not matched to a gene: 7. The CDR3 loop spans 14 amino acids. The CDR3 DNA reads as TGTGCCAGCAGTTCCTCAGGGACAGCCCAGCCCCAGCATTTT. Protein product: CASSSSGTAQPQHF.

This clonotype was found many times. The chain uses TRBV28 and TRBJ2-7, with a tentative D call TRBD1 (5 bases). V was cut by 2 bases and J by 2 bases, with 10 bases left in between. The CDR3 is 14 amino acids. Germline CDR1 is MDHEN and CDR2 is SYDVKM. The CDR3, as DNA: TGTGCCAGCAGTTTACAGGGTCCGACCTACGAGCAGTACTTC. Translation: CASSLQGPTYEQYF.

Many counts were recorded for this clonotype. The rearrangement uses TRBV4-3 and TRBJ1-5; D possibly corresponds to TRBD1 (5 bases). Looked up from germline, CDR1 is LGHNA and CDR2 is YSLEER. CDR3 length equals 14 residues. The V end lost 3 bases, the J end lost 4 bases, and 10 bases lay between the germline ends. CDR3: CASSHLGVNQPQHF. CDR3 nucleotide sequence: TGCGCCAGCAGCCACCTAGGGGTAAATCAGCCCCAGCATTTT.

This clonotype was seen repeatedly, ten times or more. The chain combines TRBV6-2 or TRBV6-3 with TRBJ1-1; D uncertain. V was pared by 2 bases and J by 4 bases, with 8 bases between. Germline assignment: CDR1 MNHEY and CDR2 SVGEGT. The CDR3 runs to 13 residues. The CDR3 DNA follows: TGTGCCAGCAGTTACGAGTTGCGCACTGAAGCTTTCTTT. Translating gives CASSYELRTEAFF.

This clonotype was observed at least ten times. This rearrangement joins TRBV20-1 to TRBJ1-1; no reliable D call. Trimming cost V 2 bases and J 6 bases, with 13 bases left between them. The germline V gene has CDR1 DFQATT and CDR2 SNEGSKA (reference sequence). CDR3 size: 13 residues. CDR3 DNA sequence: TGCAGTGCTAGACTTACACAGCGTCCTGAAGCTTTCTTT. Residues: CSARLTQRPEAFF.

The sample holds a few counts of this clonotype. This chain's CDR3 is CAWYTGLYGYTF. CDR3 sequence (DNA): TGTGCCTGGTACACAGGCCTCTATGGCTACACCTTC. The chain links TRBV30 to TRBJ1-2, with D perhaps matching TRBD1 (5 bases). The V gene's germline CDR1 is GTSNPN and CDR2 SVGIG (reference sequence). V was shortened by 5 bases and J by 4 bases, with 11 bases between the two germline ends. The CDR3 loop spans 12 amino acids.

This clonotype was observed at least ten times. This chain's CDR3 is CASRTRQETQYF. In DNA, the CDR3 is TGTGCCAGCAGGACCCGACAAGAGACCCAGTACTTC. This sequence joins TRBV6-5 and TRBJ2-5; D not resolved. Germline loops: CDR1 MNHEY, CDR2 SVGAGI. The CDR3 is made up of 12 amino acids. The germline V and J ends were trimmed by 6 bases and 2 bases, with 7 bases remaining between them.

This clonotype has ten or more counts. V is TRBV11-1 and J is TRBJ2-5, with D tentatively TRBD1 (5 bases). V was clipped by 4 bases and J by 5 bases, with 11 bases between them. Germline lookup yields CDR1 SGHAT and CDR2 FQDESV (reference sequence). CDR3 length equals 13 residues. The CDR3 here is CASSSPQGETQYF. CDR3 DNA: TGTGCCAGCAGCTCCCCCCAGGGCGAGACCCAGTACTTC. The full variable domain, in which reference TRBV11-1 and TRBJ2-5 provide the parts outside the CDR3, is EAEVAQSPRYKITEKSQAVAFWCDPISGHATLYWYRQILGQGPELLVQFQDESVVDDSQLPKDRFSAERLKGVDSTLKIQPAELGDSAMYLCASSSPQGETQYFGPGTRLLVL.

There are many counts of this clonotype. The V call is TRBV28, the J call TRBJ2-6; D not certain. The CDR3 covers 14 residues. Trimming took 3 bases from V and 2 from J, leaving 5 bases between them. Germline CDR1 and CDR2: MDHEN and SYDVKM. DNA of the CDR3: TGTGCCAGCAGTTTCAGTGCTGGGGCCAACGTCCTGACTTTC. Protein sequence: CASSFSAGANVLTF. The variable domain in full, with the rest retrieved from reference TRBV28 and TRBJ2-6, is DVKVTQSSRYLVKRTGEKVFLECVQDMDHENMFWYRQDPGLGLRLIYFSYDVKMKEKGDIPEGYSVSREKKERFSLILESASTNQTSMYLCASSFSAGANVLTFGAGSRLTVL.

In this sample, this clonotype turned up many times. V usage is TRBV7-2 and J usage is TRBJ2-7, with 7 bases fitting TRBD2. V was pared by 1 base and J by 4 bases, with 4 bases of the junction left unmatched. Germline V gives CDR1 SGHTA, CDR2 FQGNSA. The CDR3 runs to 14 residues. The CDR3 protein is CASSLGGSNYEQYF. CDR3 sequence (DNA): TGTGCCAGCAGCTTAGGCGGGAGTAATTACGAGCAGTACTTC.

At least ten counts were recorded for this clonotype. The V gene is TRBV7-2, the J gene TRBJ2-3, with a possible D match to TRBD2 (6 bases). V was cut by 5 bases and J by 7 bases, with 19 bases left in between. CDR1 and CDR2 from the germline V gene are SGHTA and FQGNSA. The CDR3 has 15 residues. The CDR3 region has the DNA TGTGCCAGCAGCCCTATATTTGCCGGAGGGTATACGCAGTATTTT. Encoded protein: CASSPIFAGGYTQYF.

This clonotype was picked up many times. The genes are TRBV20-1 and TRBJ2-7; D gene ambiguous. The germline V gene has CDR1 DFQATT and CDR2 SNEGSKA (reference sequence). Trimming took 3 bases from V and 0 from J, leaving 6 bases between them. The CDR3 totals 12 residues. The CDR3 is CSARKDSYEQYF. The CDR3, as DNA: TGCAGTGCTAGGAAGGACTCCTACGAGCAGTACTTC.

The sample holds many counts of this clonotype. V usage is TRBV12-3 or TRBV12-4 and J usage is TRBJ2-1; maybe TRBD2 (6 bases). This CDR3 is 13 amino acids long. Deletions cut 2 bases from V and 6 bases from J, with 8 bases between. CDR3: CASSLTSFNEQFF. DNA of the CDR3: TGTGCCAGCAGTTTAACTAGCTTCAATGAGCAGTTCTTC.

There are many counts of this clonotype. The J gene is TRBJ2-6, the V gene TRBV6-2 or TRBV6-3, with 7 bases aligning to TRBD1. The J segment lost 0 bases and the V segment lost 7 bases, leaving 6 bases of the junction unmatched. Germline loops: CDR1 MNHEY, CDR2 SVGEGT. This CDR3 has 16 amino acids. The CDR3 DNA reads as TGTGCCAGCAATAGACAGGGCCCCTCTGGGGCCAACGTCCTGACTTTC. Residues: CASNRQGPSGANVLTF.

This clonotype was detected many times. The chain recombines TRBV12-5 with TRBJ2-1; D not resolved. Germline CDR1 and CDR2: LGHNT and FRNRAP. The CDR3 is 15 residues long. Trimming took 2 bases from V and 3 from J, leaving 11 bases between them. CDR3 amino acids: CASGLFKGDYNEQFF. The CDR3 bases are TGTGCTAGTGGTTTGTTCAAAGGAGACTACAATGAGCAGTTCTTC.

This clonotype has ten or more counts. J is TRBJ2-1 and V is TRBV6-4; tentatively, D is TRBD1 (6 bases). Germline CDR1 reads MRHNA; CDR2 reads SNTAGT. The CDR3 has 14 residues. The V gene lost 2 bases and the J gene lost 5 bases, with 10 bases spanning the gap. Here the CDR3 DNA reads TGTGCCAGCAGTGACGACAGGTCTAACAATGAGCAGTTCTTC. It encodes CASSDDRSNNEQFF.